One T cell receptor beta chain is described in this entry. The data originate from a study of blood T cell repertoires in COVID-19. For the study at large: Acute and convalescent COVID-19 samples came from the United States, Italy and Spain. T cells, B-cell-depleted T cells, or PBMCs provided the cDNA or gDNA that served as material.

The J segment lost 3 bases and the V segment lost 4 bases, leaving 9 bases of the junction unmatched. Germline CDR1 and CDR2: SGDLS and YYNGEE. The CDR3 loop spans 15 amino acids. Followed longitudinally, the Seattle patients had been enrolled during active infection. In the original processing: How many nucleated cells were present was estimated from reference gene primer amplification. Assay used: immunoSEQ multiplex PCR; TCRdb lists only in-frame clones, some missing. V and J calls and clone size are as listed in that table; D and trimming were resolved from the DNA. The table includes approximately 500,000 clones, approximately 88% detected once.

The source is a woman between 45 and 60 years old with COVID-19, enrolled during active disease. Material: peripheral blood. V gene TRBV9 combines with J gene TRBJ1-2, with 7 bases aligning to TRBD1. The CDR3 nucleotides are TGTGCCAGCAGCTCCCGGGACAGTACCTACTATGGCTACACCTTC. Its protein product is CASSSRDSTYYGYTF.